Sequencing of this T cell receptor (beta chain) was carried out in a study of cytomegalovirus exposure and HLA in healthy donors. Primers for the PCR totalled 60 Vbeta and 13 Jbeta. Libraries were prepared by immunoSEQ multiplex PCR; TCRdb keeps only in-frame clonotypes and omits some of them. Altogether roughly 100,000 clones are present, 75% to 85% being singletons, with the ten largest covering 5% to 6.5%. This clone was picked up one time. As yet, its antigen is unknown. The CDR3 is 14 amino acids. Study-level findings and limits: Because they were indistinguishable, some V segments, including TRBV6-2 and TRBV6-3, were excluded. Cytomegalovirus status, reportedly, was diagnosed with high specificity and sensitivity by the classifier.

V is TRBV21-1 and J is TRBJ1-2. TRBV21-1 is a pseudogene. This receptor was obtained from a man between 18 and 35 years old in good health and CMV-seronegative. Sequencing input: PBMCs. CDR3 sequence (DNA): TGTGCCAGCAGCAGGGAGGGCAGGATATCTGGCTACACCTTC. Its translation: CASSREGRISGYTF.